Listed here is a single TCR beta chain. Sequencing used immunoSEQ multiplex PCR; TCRdb keeps in-frame clones, though not all of them. This sample carries 140,000 or so clones, about 87% of them seen once, and the ten largest clones take 11%. The J segment lost 3 bases and the V segment lost 4 bases, leaving 8 bases of the junction unmatched. The length of the CDR3 is 15 residues. Germline lookup yields CDR1 KGHSH and CDR2 LQKENI. The data stem from a study of blood T cell repertoires in COVID-19. The sequencing sample was made of peripheral blood. J is TRBJ1-2 and V is TRBV18; 7 bases fit TRBD1. The sequence was obtained from a woman of 80 years or more with acute or convalescent COVID-19. In nucleotides, the CDR3 is TGTGCCAGCTCACAACGACTAGGACAGGACTATGGCTACACCTTC. Amino acids: CASSQRLGQDYGYTF.